This paragraph covers one TCR beta chain sequence. V gave up 5 bases and J gave up 4 bases, with 16 bases separating them. The CDR3 totals 15 residues. Looked up from germline, CDR1 is SNHLY and CDR2 is FYNNEI. Reverse transcription of roughly 0.5 to 1 ug RNA was carried out with random hexamers. One entry per CDR3 protein, called by TCRdb with MiXCR from the immunoSEQ multiplex PCR reads. The profile covers approximately 190,000 distinct CDR3 sequences, with over 75% appearing a single time and 0.087% taken by the ten largest. These data belong to a study of CD8 T cells in Susac syndrome. CD8+ and CD4+ T cells taken from blood had their TCR beta sequenced.

The sequencing input was CD4+ T cells from PBMCs. The TCR comes from a human donor with Susac syndrome. The chain joins TRBV2 to TRBJ2-3, with D perhaps matching TRBD1 (5 bases). Here the CDR3 DNA reads TGTGCCAGCAGTAGGGGCCAACCGGGTCCAGATACGCAGTATTTT. As protein: CASSRGQPGPDTQYF.